These 23 T cell receptor beta chains share one sample of origin, sequenced in a study of cytomegalovirus exposure and HLA in healthy donors. The PCR employed 60 Vbeta primers together with 13 Jbeta primers. Using immunoSEQ multiplex PCR, the repertoire was profiled, and TCRdb retains in-frame clones only, with some absent. Of 130,000 or so clones listed, around four fifths are singletons. The sample consisted of PBMCs. The source of these receptors is a woman between 35 and 50 years old in good health and CMV-seropositive.

This clone occurred a few times. V is TRBV6-5 and J is TRBJ1-6, with 7 bases aligning to TRBD1. The ends lost 6 bases at V and 9 bases at J; junction bases unmatched: 11. Germline CDR1 MNHEY, CDR2 SVGAGI. This CDR3 is 15 amino acids long. CDR3 sequence: CASRPGGTETSPLHF. DNA of the CDR3: TGTGCCAGCAGACCGGGGGGGACAGAGACTTCACCCCTCCACTTT.

The chain is built from TRBV18 and TRBJ2-7, with 10 bases aligning to TRBD1. This CDR3 is 17 amino acids long. V trimming: 3 bases; J trimming: 3 bases; junction bases outside the gene matches: 11. Germline CDR1 reads KGHSH; CDR2 reads LQKENI. The CDR3 DNA reads as TGTGCCAGCTCACCGTTGGTGGGACAGGGGTCTAGCTACGAGCAGTACTTC. The encoded protein is CASSPLVGQGSSYEQYF.

CDR3: CASSGAKSAEQYF. In DNA, the CDR3 is TGTGCCAGCAGCGGAGCTAAGAGTGCCGAGCAGTACTTC. V is TRBV9 and J is TRBJ2-7; D gene uncertain. This CDR3 spans 13 amino acids. Germline loops: CDR1 SGDLS, CDR2 YYNGEE. V lost 3 bases and J 6 bases, leaving 13 bases between the germline ends.

The chain uses TRBV9 and TRBJ1-5; D is unresolved. The length of the CDR3 is 15 residues. In germline, CDR1 is SGDLS, CDR2 YYNGEE. Trimming removed 3 bases at V and 1 base at J, with 11 bases between. CDR3 sequence: CASSATIGSNQPQHF. The CDR3 DNA is TGTGCCAGCAGCGCGACAATCGGCAGCAATCAGCCCCAGCATTTT.

The V call is TRBV29-1, the J call TRBJ2-1, with 11 nucleotides matching TRBD1. The CDR3 has 12 residues. V shed 6 bases, J shed 8 bases, and the junction held 3 bases outside the gene matches. Germline V gene lookup returns CDR1 SQVTM and CDR2 ANQGSEA. The CDR3 nucleotides read TGCAGCGTGGACAGGGGGCGCGATGAGCAGTTCTTC. Amino acid sequence: CSVDRGRDEQFF.

This chain links TRBV6-6 with TRBJ2-6; D uncertain. This CDR3 has 15 residues. Germline V lookup: CDR1 MNHNY, CDR2 SVGAGI (reference sequence). V was cut by 2 bases and J by 1 base, with 6 bases left in between. This CDR3 reads CASSYQDSGANVLTF. The CDR3 bases are TGTGCCAGCAGTTACCAGGATTCTGGGGCCAACGTCCTGACTTTC.

The chain joins TRBV5-1 to TRBJ1-4; TRBD1 might be the D (6 bases). The germline V gene encodes CDR1 SGHRS and CDR2 YFSETQ. CDR3 length: 16 amino acids. Trimming shortened V by 4 bases and J by 3 bases, and 16 bases separated the two germline ends. CDR3 nucleotides: TGCGCCAGCAGCCTGACCCCAAAGGGGGCTAATGAAAAACTGTTTTTT. Amino acids: CASSLTPKGANEKLFF.

This chain joins TRBV11-3 and TRBJ2-1; the D is unclear. Trimming took off 3 bases at V and 4 bases at J, with 10 bases between the two ends. CDR1 SGHNT and CDR2 YENEEA come from the germline V gene. The CDR3 has 14 amino acids. As DNA, the CDR3 is TGTGCCAGCAGCTTCGGTTTGACATACAATGAGCAGTTCTTC. Protein product: CASSFGLTYNEQFF. Full variable domain (missing parts from reference TRBV11-3 and TRBJ2-1): EAGVVQSPRYKIIEKKQPVAFWCNPISGHNTLYWYLQNLGQGPELLIRYENEEAVDDSQLPKDRFSAERLKGVDSTLKIQPAELGDSAVYLCASSFGLTYNEQFFGPGTRLTVL.

The gene calls are TRBV18 and TRBJ2-3; D is undetermined. The CDR3 is made up of 14 amino acids. V was cut by 1 base and J by 0 bases, with 5 bases left in between. CDR1 is KGHSH, CDR2 LQKENI, per germline. The CDR3 DNA reads TGTGCCAGCTCACCACAGACTAGCACAGATACGCAGTATTTT. As protein: CASSPQTSTDTQYF. Supplemented by reference TRBV18 and TRBJ2-3, the full variable domain reads NAGVMQNPRHLVRRRGQEARLRCSPMKGHSHVYWYRQLPEEGLKFMVYLQKENIIDESGMPKERFSAEFPKEGPSILRIQQVVRGDSAAYFCASSPQTSTDTQYFGPGTRLTVL.

Only a few counts were recorded for this clone. This chain links TRBV15 with TRBJ1-2; 9 nucleotides line up with TRBD1. Looked up from germline, CDR1 is LNHNV and CDR2 is YYDKDF (reference sequence). This CDR3 contains 15 residues. V lost 1 base, J lost 0 bases, and 0 bases stayed unmatched. CDR3 loop: CATSRGQGANYGYTF. The CDR3 DNA reads as TGTGCCACCAGCAGAGGACAGGGGGCTAACTATGGCTACACCTTC. Full variable domain (outside the CDR3, taken from reference TRBV15 and TRBJ1-2): DAMVIQNPRYQVTQFGKPVTLSCSQTLNHNVMYWYQQKSSQAPKLLFHYYDKDFNNEADTPDNFQSRRPNTSFCFLDIRSPGLGDTAMYLCATSRGQGANYGYTFGSGTRLTVV.

V gene TRBV4-2 combines with J gene TRBJ2-7; 8 nucleotides align to TRBD1. V shed 2 bases and J 6 bases; nucleotides not matched to a gene: 9. Germline CDR1 is LGHNA and CDR2 is YNFKEQ. The length of the CDR3 is 15 residues. DNA of the CDR3: TGTGCCAGCAGCCAAAGGACAGGGCCCCCGATCGAGCAGTACTTC. It is translated as CASSQRTGPPIEQYF.

This clone was observed a handful of times. This chain connects TRBV6-5 to TRBJ1-4; D is unclear. This CDR3 has 16 residues. Trimming pared 2 bases from V and 7 bases from J, leaving 17 bases between. Germline values: CDR1 MNHEY, CDR2 SVGAGI. CDR3: CASSYGPGRESEKLFF. DNA of the CDR3: TGTGCCAGCAGTTACGGTCCGGGTCGGGAAAGTGAAAAACTGTTTTTT.

The chain links TRBV6-5 to TRBJ2-1, with D perhaps matching TRBD2 (6 bases). The CDR3 totals 14 residues. Germline assignment: CDR1 MNHEY and CDR2 SVGAGI. V was shortened by 2 bases and J by 10 bases, with 15 bases between the two germline ends. The CDR3 region is CASSYDSTAGEQFF. As DNA, the CDR3 is TGTGCCAGCAGTTACGATTCAACGGCGGGAGAGCAGTTCTTC.

CDR3 region: CASSPGTSGQYF. CDR3 sequence (DNA): TGTGCCAGCAGCCCCGGGACTAGCGGCCAGTACTTC. The V and J genes are TRBV5-4 and TRBJ2-5; 11 bases line up with TRBD2. Losses at the gene ends were 4 bases for V and 10 bases for J; bases not matched to a gene: 3. The CDR3 has 12 residues. Germline loops: CDR1 SGHNT, CDR2 YYREEE (reference sequence).

The chain links TRBV2 to TRBJ1-2; TRBD1 aligns across 8 bases. The germline gives CDR1 SNHLY, CDR2 FYNNEI. This CDR3 spans 12 amino acids. J gave up 6 bases and V 9 bases, and 6 bases lay outside the gene matches. The CDR3 loop is CASRTGIHGYTF. CDR3 DNA: TGTGCCAGTAGGACAGGGATCCATGGCTACACCTTC.

The chain employs TRBV18 and TRBJ1-5; TRBD1 matches 9 bases. The CDR3 is made up of 15 amino acids. CDR1 and CDR2 from the germline V gene are KGHSH and LQKENI. Trimming cost V 3 bases and J 7 bases; bases outside gene matches: 7. The CDR3 reads CASSPNRGLDQPQHF. The CDR3 DNA sequence: TGTGCCAGCTCACCCAACAGGGGGCTCGACCAGCCCCAGCATTTT.

The rearrangement joins TRBV19 to TRBJ2-2, with 10 bases lining up with TRBD2. There are 17 residues in the CDR3. The V and J ends lost 3 bases and 3 bases, in that order; junction bases with no gene match: 7. From germline, CDR1 is LNHDA and CDR2 SQIVND (reference sequence). This chain's CDR3 is CASSIRLAGEHTGELFF. CDR3 bases: TGTGCCAGTAGTATTCGGCTAGCGGGGGAACACACCGGGGAGCTGTTTTTT.

This chain uses TRBV28 with TRBJ2-5; no firm D call. TRBJ2-7 explains the end of the DNA better; the J call may be wrong. Germline V CDR1 and CDR2: MDHEN, SYDVKM. The CDR3 loop spans 12 amino acids. CDR3 in DNA: TGTGCCAGCAGTTTATCAGGTTACGAGCAGTACTTC. It translates to CASSLSGYEQYF.

This chain joins TRBV5-1 and TRBJ2-3, with D uncertain. Trimming took off 3 bases at V and 0 bases at J, with 14 bases between the two ends. Germline CDR1 SGHRS, CDR2 YFSETQ. The CDR3 runs 16 residues. CDR3 sequence: CASSSSAGSSTDTQYF. Here the CDR3 DNA reads TGCGCCAGCAGCTCTAGTGCCGGATCTAGCACAGATACGCAGTATTTT.

This clone has more than one count but fewer than ten. The chain has TRBV18 and TRBJ1-1; D remains ambiguous. Germline V CDR1 and CDR2: KGHSH, LQKENI. The V end lost 8 bases, the J end lost 4 bases, and 14 bases lay between the germline ends. This CDR3 comprises 13 residues. The CDR3 region has the DNA TGTGCCAGCCCTCTCAGCGGGAGCACTGAAGCTTTCTTT. It codes for CASPLSGSTEAFF.

This chain uses TRBV28 with TRBJ1-1; TRBD1 matches 10 bases. This CDR3 has 15 residues. V lost 6 bases, J lost 1 base, and 5 bases stayed unmatched. The germline gives CDR1 MDHEN, CDR2 SYDVKM. This CDR3 reads CASRTGGAGNTEAFF. CDR3 coding DNA: TGTGCCAGCAGGACAGGGGGCGCGGGGAACACTGAAGCTTTCTTT. Full variable domain (remainder filled in from reference TRBV28 and TRBJ1-1): DVKVTQSSRYLVKRTGEKVFLECVQDMDHENMFWYRQDPGLGLRLIYFSYDVKMKEKGDIPEGYSVSREKKERFSLILESASTNQTSMYLCASRTGGAGNTEAFFGQGTRLTVV.

The rearrangement uses TRBV4-3 and TRBJ2-1; the match to TRBD1 covers 7 bases. The CDR3 is made up of 14 amino acids. The trim removed 0 bases at V and 6 bases at J, leaving 2 bases unmatched. CDR1 and CDR2 from the germline V gene are LGHNA and YSLEER. The CDR3 sequence is CASSQDRGINEQFF. The CDR3 DNA reads TGCGCCAGCAGCCAAGACAGGGGGATCAATGAGCAGTTCTTC.

As concerns this clone: A junction end diverges from the germline sequence, so it may reflect a read error. This rearrangement joins TRBV7-2 to TRBJ2-3; D call uncertain. Germline V gives CDR1 SGHTA, CDR2 FQGNSA. This CDR3 contains 14 residues. CDR3 loop: CASSLGLSTDTQYF. The CDR3 DNA reads as TGTGCCAGCAGTTTAGGGCTCTCCACAGATACGCAGTATTTT. The complete variable domain, with remaining parts taken from reference TRBV7-2 and TRBJ2-3, reads GAGVSQSPSNKVTEKGKDVELRCDPISGHTALYWYRQSLGQGLEFLIYFQGNSAPDKSGLPSDRFSAERTGGSVSTLTIQRTQQEDSAVYLCASSLGLSTDTQYFGPGTRLTVL.